Below are 26 T cell receptor beta chains sequenced from a single sample in a study of blood T cell repertoires in COVID-19. The data were produced by immunoSEQ multiplex PCR, yet TCRdb's version contains in-frame clones alone and is incomplete. The data show 110,000 to 150,000 clones, with under 80% seen just once and less than 4.5% held by the top ten. Sequencing was carried out using peripheral blood. These receptors were collected from a man in his sixties with acute or convalescent COVID-19.

With regard to this clone: At the DNA level, this CDR3 is encoded by other sequences in the same sample as well. V is TRBV18 and J is TRBJ2-1; 10 bases agree with TRBD2. V shed 3 bases and J 6 bases; nucleotides not matched to a gene: 5. In germline, CDR1 is KGHSH, CDR2 LQKENI. This CDR3 comprises 15 residues. Written as DNA, the CDR3 is TGTGCCAGCTCACCCCCCAGCGGGAGGGGCAATGAGCAGTTCTTC. It specifies CASSPPSGRGNEQFF.

On this clone itself: Other DNA sequences within the sample encode an identical CDR3. The V gene is TRBV28, the J gene TRBJ1-2, with 11 bases identical to TRBD1. Losses at the gene ends were 5 bases for V and 8 bases for J; bases not matched to a gene: 7. The V gene's germline CDR1 is MDHEN and CDR2 SYDVKM. The CDR3 consists of 14 residues. CDR3 in DNA: TGTGCCAGCAGTAGTAGGACAGGGGGCGGCGGCTACACCTTC. Translating it yields CASSSRTGGGGYTF.

The genes are TRBV5-4 and TRBJ2-3, with TRBD2 matching 15 bases. The CDR3 has 19 residues. V trimming: 0 bases; J trimming: 2 bases; junction bases outside the gene matches: 7. The germline gives CDR1 SGHNT, CDR2 YYREEE (reference sequence). The CDR3 nucleotides are TGTGCCAGCAGCTTGGCCCTGGGACTAGCGGGAGGACCCACAGATACGCAGTATTTT. This codes for CASSLALGLAGGPTDTQYF.

The V gene is TRBV7-9, the J gene TRBJ2-1, with D maybe TRBD1 (6 bases). Germline V CDR1 and CDR2: SEHNR, FQNEAQ (reference sequence). The germline V and J ends were trimmed by 4 bases and 6 bases, with 22 bases remaining between them. This CDR3 has 17 amino acids. CDR3 DNA: TGTGCCAGCAGCTACCTCCGGGACACCAAGTCGGGCAATGAGCAGTTCTTC. Amino acid sequence: CASSYLRDTKSGNEQFF.

This chain links TRBV5-4 with TRBJ2-5, with 9 bases aligning to TRBD2. Germline-derived CDR1 and CDR2 are SGHNT and YYREEE (reference sequence). The V and J ends lost 0 bases and 4 bases, in that order; junction bases with no gene match: 10. The CDR3 has 17 amino acids. The CDR3 is CASSLVVASGKIETQYF. For the CDR3, the DNA is TGTGCCAGCAGCTTGGTGGTGGCTAGCGGGAAGATAGAGACCCAGTACTTC. The full variable domain, rest sourced from reference TRBV5-4 and TRBJ2-5, is ETGVTQSPTHLIKTRGQQVTLRCSSQSGHNTVSWYQQALGQGPQFIFQYYREEENGRGNFPPRFSGLQFPNYSSELNVNALELDDSALYLCASSLVVASGKIETQYFGPGTRLLVL.

V is TRBV2 and J is TRBJ2-3, with 10 bases identical to TRBD2. This CDR3 is built from 16 residues. The V gene end was trimmed by 6 bases and the J gene end by 3 bases; junction bases not matched to a gene: 9. Germline CDR1 and CDR2: SNHLY and FYNNEI. CDR3: CASRTGRTSGTDTQYF. The DNA for the CDR3 is TGTGCCAGCAGAACCGGAAGGACTAGCGGTACAGATACGCAGTATTTT.

The chain couples TRBV4-1 to TRBJ2-3, with D possibly TRBD2 on 6 matching bases. The germline V and J ends were trimmed by 0 bases and 2 bases, with 9 bases remaining between them. This CDR3 is 15 amino acids long. Germline lookup yields CDR1 MGHRA and CDR2 YSYEKL. The CDR3: CASSQDWDSTDTQYF. In DNA form, the CDR3 reads TGCGCCAGCAGCCAAGATTGGGACTCCACAGATACGCAGTATTTT.

V gene TRBV12-5 combines with J gene TRBJ2-5; D may be TRBD2 (6 bases). CDR1 LGHNT and CDR2 FRNRAP come from the germline V gene. Between the trimmed V and J ends, which lost 1 base and 1 base, there was a span of 10 bases. The CDR3 length is 15 residues. The CDR3 DNA is TGTGCTAGTGGTTTGGGGGGGGACGGCCAAGAGACCCAGTACTTC. This codes for CASGLGGDGQETQYF.

In this sample, this clone turned up once. The chain employs TRBV6-2 or TRBV6-3 and TRBJ2-5; TRBD2 agrees at 10 bases. The CDR3 contains 17 residues. With 6 bases clipped from V and 2 bases from J, the junction kept 12 bases outside the gene matches. CDR1 is MNHEY, CDR2 SVGEGT, per germline. The CDR3 is CASSPGTSVRAQETQYF. For the CDR3, the DNA is TGTGCCAGCAGCCCCGGGACTAGCGTTCGAGCGCAAGAGACCCAGTACTTC.

The chain joins TRBV14 to TRBJ2-5, with D uncertain. This CDR3 is 13 amino acids long. CDR1 and CDR2 (germline): SGHDN, FVKESK. The CDR3 DNA reads as TGTGCGACTTGCCCCTACTCCCAAGAGACCCAGTACTTC. Amino acid sequence: CATCPYSQETQYF.

The chain recombines TRBV27 with TRBJ2-6, with D unresolved. Germline V gives CDR1 MNHEY, CDR2 SMNVEV (reference sequence). The CDR3 runs to 15 residues. Deletions cut 6 bases from V and 0 bases from J, with 9 bases between. The CDR3 coding sequence is TGTGCCAGCAGATCCCCTTCCTCTGGGGCCAACGTCCTGACTTTC. Amino acid sequence: CASRSPSSGANVLTF.

This clone occurred once. V usage is TRBV2 and J usage is TRBJ2-5; 9 bases match TRBD1. The CDR3 has 14 amino acids. Trimming cost V 5 bases and J 2 bases; bases outside gene matches: 3. Per germline, CDR1 SNHLY and CDR2 FYNNEI. The CDR3 bases are TGTGCCAGCAGTCCGGGACAGGGTCAAGAGACCCAGTACTTC. Translated, it gives CASSPGQGQETQYF.

The chain uses TRBV7-9 and TRBJ2-7, with D tentatively TRBD1 (6 bases). Germline CDR1 is SEHNR and CDR2 is FQNEAQ (reference sequence). The CDR3 spans 16 residues. The germline V and J ends were trimmed by 5 bases and 2 bases, with 19 bases remaining between them. Here the CDR3 reads CASSPWTDFTAYEQYF. CDR3 coding DNA: TGTGCCAGCAGCCCCTGGACAGATTTTACTGCCTACGAGCAGTACTTC.

This clone has just one count. The rearrangement uses TRBV29-1 and TRBJ2-5; 8 bases line up with TRBD2. J gave up 5 bases and V 4 bases, and 15 bases lay outside the gene matches. The germline CDR1 and CDR2 sequences are SQVTM and ANQGSEA. The CDR3 consists of 16 residues. The CDR3 nucleotides read TGCAGCGTTGGTGGGGGTGGCAGCGGGAGAGGCGAGACCCAGTACTTC. Its protein is CSVGGGGSGRGETQYF.

The chain has TRBV13 and TRBJ2-1, with 9 positions matching TRBD2. CDR3 length equals 16 residues. Trimming cost V 5 bases and J 8 bases; bases outside gene matches: 13. The germline gives CDR1 PRHDT, CDR2 FYEKMQ (reference sequence). The DNA of the CDR3 is TGTGCCAGCAGCCGGCGACTGGCTAGCGGGAACGATGAGCAGTTCTTC. This gives the protein CASSRRLASGNDEQFF.

The chain employs TRBV7-9 and TRBJ2-5; 8 nucleotides agree with TRBD1. J gave up 4 bases and V 4 bases, and 2 bases lay outside the gene matches. CDR3 length equals 13 residues. The V gene's germline CDR1 is SEHNR and CDR2 FQNEAQ (reference sequence). CDR3 DNA sequence: TGTGCCAGCAGCTACGGGACAGGAGAGACCCAGTACTTC. It is translated as CASSYGTGETQYF.

This clone was detected a few times. The chain employs TRBV7-9 and TRBJ2-5; 7 positions match TRBD2. Germline V gene data show CDR1 as SEHNR and CDR2 as FQNEAQ (reference sequence). This CDR3 comprises 15 residues. V lost 0 bases, J lost 2 bases, and 3 bases stayed unmatched. The CDR3 DNA is TGTGCCAGCAGCTTAGCGCGGGGAGGGCAAGAGACCCAGTACTTC. Translation gives CASSLARGGQETQYF.

The chain employs TRBV13 and TRBJ2-5; D not resolved. The germline CDR1 and CDR2 sequences are PRHDT and FYEKMQ (reference sequence). The CDR3 is 13 residues long. The germline V and J ends were trimmed by 0 bases and 5 bases, with 7 bases remaining between them. The CDR3 DNA is TGTGCCAGCAGCTTAGGCAATTTGGAGACCCAGTACTTC. Encoded protein: CASSLGNLETQYF.

This clone was recorded a few times. V is TRBV27 and J is TRBJ2-2, with TRBD2 as a possible D gene (6 bases). Germline V lookup: CDR1 MNHEY, CDR2 SMNVEV (reference sequence). The germline V and J ends were trimmed by 6 bases and 1 base, with 15 bases remaining between them. CDR3 length: 16 residues. The CDR3 loop is CASSWIADLNTGELFF. The CDR3, as DNA: TGTGCCAGCAGCTGGATAGCGGACCTGAACACCGGGGAGCTGTTTTTT.

The chain recombines TRBV7-8 with TRBJ2-7, with 8 positions matching TRBD2. The CDR3 is 17 amino acids. Germline V lookup: CDR1 SGHVS, CDR2 FQNEAQ. After removal of 5 bases from V and 0 bases from J, the junction contained 12 bases not matched to a gene. The CDR3 sequence: CASSRSRTSRSSYEQYF. Written as DNA, the CDR3 is TGTGCCAGCAGCCGCTCGCGGACTAGCCGGAGCTCCTACGAGCAGTACTTC.

The rearrangement joins TRBV11-2 to TRBJ2-5; D is perhaps TRBD2 (6 bases). Germline CDR1 reads SGHAT; CDR2 reads FQNNGV. The germline V and J ends were trimmed by 1 base and 5 bases, with 14 bases remaining between them. This CDR3 comprises 15 residues. The CDR3 sequence: CASSLGRGYAETQYF. CDR3 nucleotides: TGTGCCAGCAGCTTAGGACGGGGGTATGCGGAGACCCAGTACTTC.

The chain has TRBV28 and TRBJ2-4; D is perhaps TRBD2 (5 bases). The CDR3 has 14 residues. The germline V gene encodes CDR1 MDHEN and CDR2 SYDVKM. With 2 bases removed from V and 7 bases from J, the gap between germline ends came to 12 bases. CDR3 residues: CASSLGRGWNIQYF. CDR3 in DNA: TGTGCCAGCAGTTTAGGTCGGGGTTGGAACATTCAGTACTTC.

The chain combines TRBV28 with TRBJ1-2; 8 bases are shared with TRBD1. V gave up 6 bases and J gave up 3 bases; unmatched junction bases: 6. The germline V gene encodes CDR1 MDHEN and CDR2 SYDVKM. This CDR3 spans 14 amino acids. DNA for the CDR3: TGTGCCAGCAGAACCGGACAGGGCGACTATGGCTACACCTTC. Amino acid sequence: CASRTGQGDYGYTF.

In nucleotides, the CDR3 is TGTGCCAGCAGCCTGAGCGGGTCAGCGGGAGCGACCGGGGAGCTGTTTTTT. This sequence encodes CASSLSGSAGATGELFF. The gene calls are TRBV9 and TRBJ2-2, with 8 nucleotides matching TRBD2. Per the germline V gene, CDR1 is SGDLS and CDR2 is YYNGEE. This CDR3 is built from 17 residues. Trimming removed 4 bases from V and 5 bases from J; junction bases left unmatched: 13.

This sequence joins TRBV28 and TRBJ2-3; 9 bases match TRBD2. Germline CDR1 and CDR2: MDHEN and SYDVKM. The ends lost 4 bases at V and 2 bases at J; junction bases unmatched: 10. The CDR3 runs 17 residues. CDR3 loop: CASSSSGREGNTDTQYF. The DNA for the CDR3 is TGTGCCAGCAGTTCCTCGGGGCGGGAGGGGAACACAGATACGCAGTATTTT.

This clone has a single count. The chain couples TRBV7-8 to TRBJ2-5; 8 bases are a match to TRBD1. Germline assignment: CDR1 SGHVS and CDR2 FQNEAQ. The CDR3 sequence is 15 residues long. The trim removed 4 bases at V and 5 bases at J, leaving 9 bases unmatched. The CDR3 is CASSSTTGAQETQYF. The CDR3 DNA reads TGTGCCAGCAGCTCCACGACAGGGGCGCAGGAGACCCAGTACTTC.